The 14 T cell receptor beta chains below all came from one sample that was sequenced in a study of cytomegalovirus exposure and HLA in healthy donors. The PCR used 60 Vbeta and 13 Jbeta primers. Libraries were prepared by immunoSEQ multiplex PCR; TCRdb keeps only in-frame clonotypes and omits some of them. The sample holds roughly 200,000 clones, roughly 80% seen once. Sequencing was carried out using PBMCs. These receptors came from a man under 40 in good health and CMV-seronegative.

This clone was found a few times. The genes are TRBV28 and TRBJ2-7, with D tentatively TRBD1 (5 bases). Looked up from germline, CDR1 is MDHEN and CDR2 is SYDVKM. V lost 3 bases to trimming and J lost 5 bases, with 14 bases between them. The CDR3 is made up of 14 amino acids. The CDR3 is CASSFYAAGNEQYF. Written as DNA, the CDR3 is TGTGCCAGCAGTTTTTACGCGGCAGGGAACGAGCAGTACTTC.

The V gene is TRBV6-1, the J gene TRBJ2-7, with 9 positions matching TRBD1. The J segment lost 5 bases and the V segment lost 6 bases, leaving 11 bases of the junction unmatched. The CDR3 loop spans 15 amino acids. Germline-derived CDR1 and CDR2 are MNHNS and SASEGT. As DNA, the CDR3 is TGTGCCAGCAGATCCCGGGACAGGGCTTCAAACGAGCAGTACTTC. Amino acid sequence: CASRSRDRASNEQYF.

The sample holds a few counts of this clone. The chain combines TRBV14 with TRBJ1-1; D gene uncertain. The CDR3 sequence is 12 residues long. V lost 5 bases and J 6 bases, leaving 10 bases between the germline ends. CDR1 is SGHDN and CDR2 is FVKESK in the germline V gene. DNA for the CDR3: TGTGCCAGCAGCATCGGGTGGCCTGAAGCTTTCTTT. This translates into CASSIGWPEAFF.

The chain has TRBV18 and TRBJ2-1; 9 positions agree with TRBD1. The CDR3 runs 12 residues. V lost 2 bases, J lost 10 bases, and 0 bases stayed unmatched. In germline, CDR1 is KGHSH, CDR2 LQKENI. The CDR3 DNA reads TGTGCCAGCTCACCAGACAGGGGGGAGCAGTTCTTC. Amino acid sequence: CASSPDRGEQFF.

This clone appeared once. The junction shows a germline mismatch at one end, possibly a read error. The CDR3 region has the DNA TGTGCCACCAGTCTGGCCGGGGGCAATCAGCCCCAGCATTTT. This translates into CATSLAGGNQPQHF. V is TRBV6-6 and J is TRBJ1-5; D call uncertain. The germline V gene encodes CDR1 MNHNY and CDR2 SVGAGI (reference sequence). This CDR3 spans 14 amino acids.

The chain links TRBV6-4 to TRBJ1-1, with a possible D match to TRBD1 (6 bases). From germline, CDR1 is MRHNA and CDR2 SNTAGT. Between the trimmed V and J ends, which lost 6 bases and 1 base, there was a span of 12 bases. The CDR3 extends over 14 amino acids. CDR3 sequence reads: CASSATGQNTEAFF. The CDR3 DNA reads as TGTGCCAGCAGCGCGACAGGTCAGAACACTGAAGCTTTCTTT.

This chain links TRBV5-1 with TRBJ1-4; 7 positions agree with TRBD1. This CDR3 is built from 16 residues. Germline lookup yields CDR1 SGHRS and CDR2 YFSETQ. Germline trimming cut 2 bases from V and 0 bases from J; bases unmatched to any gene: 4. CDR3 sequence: CASSFDRAATNEKLFF. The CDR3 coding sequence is TGCGCCAGCAGCTTCGACAGGGCGGCAACTAATGAAAAACTGTTTTTT.

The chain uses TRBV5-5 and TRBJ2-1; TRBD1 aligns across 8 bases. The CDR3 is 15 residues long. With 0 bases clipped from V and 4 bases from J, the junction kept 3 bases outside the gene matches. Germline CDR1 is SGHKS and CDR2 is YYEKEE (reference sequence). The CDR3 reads CASSLARGLYNEQFF. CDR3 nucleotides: TGTGCCAGCAGCTTGGCCAGGGGGCTTTACAATGAGCAGTTCTTC.

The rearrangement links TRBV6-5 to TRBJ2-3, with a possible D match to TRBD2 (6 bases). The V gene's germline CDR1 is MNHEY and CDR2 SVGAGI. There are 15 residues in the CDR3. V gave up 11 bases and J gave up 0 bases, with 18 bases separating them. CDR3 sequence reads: CALVGGGSSTDTQYF. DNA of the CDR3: TGTGCCCTGGTGGGAGGAGGGTCCAGCACAGATACGCAGTATTTT.

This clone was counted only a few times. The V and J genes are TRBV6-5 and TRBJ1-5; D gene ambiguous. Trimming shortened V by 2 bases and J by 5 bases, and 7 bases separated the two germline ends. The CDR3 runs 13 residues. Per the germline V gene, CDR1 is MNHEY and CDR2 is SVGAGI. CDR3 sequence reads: CASSYRVDQPQHF. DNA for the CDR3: TGTGCCAGCAGTTACCGCGTTGATCAGCCCCAGCATTTT.

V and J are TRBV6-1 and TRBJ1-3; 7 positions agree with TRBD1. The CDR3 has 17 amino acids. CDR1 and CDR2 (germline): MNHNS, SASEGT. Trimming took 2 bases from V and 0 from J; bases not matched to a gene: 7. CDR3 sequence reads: CASSEWGTAASGNTIYF. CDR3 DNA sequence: TGTGCCAGCAGTGAATGGGGGACAGCGGCCTCTGGAAACACCATATATTTT.

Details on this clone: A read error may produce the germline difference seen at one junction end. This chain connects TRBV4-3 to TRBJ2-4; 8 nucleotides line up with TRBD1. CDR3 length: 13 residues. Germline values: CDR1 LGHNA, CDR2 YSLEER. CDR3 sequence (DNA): TGCGCCAGCGGCCAAGTTGACAGGGGCATTCAGTACTTT. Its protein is CASGQVDRGIQYF.

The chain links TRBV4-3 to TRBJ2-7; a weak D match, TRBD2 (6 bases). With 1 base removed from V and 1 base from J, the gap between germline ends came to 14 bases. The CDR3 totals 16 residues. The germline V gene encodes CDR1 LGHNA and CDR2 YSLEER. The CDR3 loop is CASSQGSTSGSYEQYF. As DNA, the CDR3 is TGCGCCAGCAGCCAAGGTTCGACTAGTGGGTCCTACGAGCAGTACTTC.

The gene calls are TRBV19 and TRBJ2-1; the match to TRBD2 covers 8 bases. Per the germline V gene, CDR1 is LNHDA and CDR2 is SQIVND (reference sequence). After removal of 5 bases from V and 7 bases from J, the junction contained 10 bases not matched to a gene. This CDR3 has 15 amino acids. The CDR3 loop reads CASSSRGGLLNEQFF. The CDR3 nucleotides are TGTGCCAGTAGTTCCCGGGGGGGCCTCCTGAATGAGCAGTTCTTC.